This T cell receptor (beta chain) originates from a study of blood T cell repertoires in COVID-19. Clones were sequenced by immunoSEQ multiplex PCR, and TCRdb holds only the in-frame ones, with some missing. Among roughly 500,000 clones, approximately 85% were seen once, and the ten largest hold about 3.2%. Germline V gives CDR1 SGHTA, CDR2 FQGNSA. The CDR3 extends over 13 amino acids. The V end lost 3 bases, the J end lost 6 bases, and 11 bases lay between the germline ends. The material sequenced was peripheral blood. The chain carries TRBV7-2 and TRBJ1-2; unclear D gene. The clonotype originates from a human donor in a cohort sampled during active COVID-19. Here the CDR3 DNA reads TGTGCCAGCAGCTTCGGGGAGCCCGATGGCTACACCTTC. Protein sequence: CASSFGEPDGYTF.